This T cell receptor (beta chain) was observed in a study of T cell repertoires in cytomegalovirus infection. Germline V CDR1 and CDR2: MNHEY, SVGEGT. The CDR3 contains 14 residues. V was clipped by 4 bases and J by 6 bases, with 14 bases between them. MiXCR, run by TCRdb on the reads, gives a single entry per CDR3 protein. The repertoire consists of over 95,000 distinct CDR3 sequences, with 30% to 35% occurring once and the leading ten covering approximately 41%. With respect to this clonotype: The antigen is unknown.

The sequence was collected from a human donor in good health (CMV status not recorded). Some clones in this sample may be carry-over from other donors' samples. The material was CD8+ T cells from cultured PBMCs, obtained from culture after CMV antigen stimulation. The chain joins TRBV6-2 or TRBV6-3 to TRBJ2-3; the D is unclear. The CDR3 DNA sequence: TGTGCCAGCAGTTCCCGAGTGTTTCGGGATACGCAGTATTTT. It encodes CASSSRVFRDTQYF.